This is a list of T cell receptor beta chains from one sample in a study of shared clonotypes between healthy human individuals. Clones were sequenced by immunoSEQ multiplex PCR, and TCRdb holds only the in-frame ones, with some missing. The data show 1.5 million to 1.9 million clones, 95% to 99% seen once. Sequencing was done on a sample of naive CD4+ T cells sorted from blood. The receptors come from a man aged 25 to 40 in good health. CDR3s include the opening cysteine and the closing phenylalanine or tryptophan. Fields, in order: V gene, clone size, D gene, J gene, CDR3 DNA, CDR3 protein. The D gene is left open where the match is weak. Rows may omit the clone size; those that give it use once, few, many or a size class.

TRBV29-1	.	.	TRBJ1-2	TGCAGCGTCCAAGACGGAAACGGCTACACCTTC	CSVQDGNGYTF
TRBV7-9	once	.	TRBJ2-2	TGTGCCAGCAGCTTGTACACCGGGGAGCTGTTTTTT	CASSLYTGELFF
TRBV9	.	TRBD2	TRBJ2-2	TGTGCCAGCAGCGTAGGGGTAGCGGGACAAACCGGGGAGCTGTTTTTT	CASSVGVAGQTGELFF
TRBV30	.	TRBD2	TRBJ2-5	TGTGCCTGGAAGCCTAGCGGGAGAGAGACCCAGTACTTC	CAWKPSGRETQYF
TRBV6-5	.	.	TRBJ1-3	TGTGCCAGCAGTTACGCAGGGAGAGGAAACACCATATATTTT	CASSYAGRGNTIYF
TRBV7-2	once	.	TRBJ1-1	TGTGCCAGCAGCCCTCAACCACAGAAGGGCAACACTGAAGCTTTCTTT	CASSPQPQKGNTEAFF
TRBV28	.	.	TRBJ1-1	TGTGCCAGCACTTCCCCCGGCGGAGGCACTGAAGCTTTCTTT	CASTSPGGGTEAFF
TRBV28	.	TRBD1	TRBJ1-2	TGTGCCAGCAGTTTAGGGGACAGGGACGGCTATGGCTACACCTTC	CASSLGDRDGYGYTF
TRBV4-1	.	.	TRBJ2-2	TGCGCCAGCAGCCAAGTCCAGAACACCGGGGAGCTGTTTTTT	CASSQVQNTGELFF
TRBV2	.	.	TRBJ2-3	TGTGCCCGTAGGGACCGCACAGATACGCAGTATTTT	CARRDRTDTQYF
TRBV7-2	.	TRBD1	TRBJ2-3	TGTGCCAGCAGCGACAGGGGGCCCGGCACAGATACGCAGTATTTT	CASSDRGPGTDTQYF
TRBV6-1	.	TRBD2	TRBJ2-1	TGTGCCAGCAAGACATCTCTAGCGGACAATGAGCAGTTCTTC	CASKTSLADNEQFF
TRBV28	.	.	TRBJ2-7	TGTGCCAGCAGTACGCAGGGGACCTACGAGCAGTACTTC	CASSTQGTYEQYF
TRBV7-6	.	TRBD2	TRBJ2-2	TGTGCCAGCAGCTTAGGGCTAGCGGGAGGGCCTTTCCCCGGGGAGCTGTTTTTT	CASSLGLAGGPFPGELFF
TRBV19	.	.	TRBJ1-1	TGTGCCACTTCGAAGGTGGGGGGCAACACTGAAGCTTTCTTT	CATSKVGGNTEAFF
TRBV28	.	TRBD1	TRBJ1-2	TGTGCCAGCAGTTTACCCGTGGACAGGGGGCGATGGGGCTACACCTTC	CASSLPVDRGRWGYTF
TRBV9	.	TRBD1	TRBJ1-5	TGTGCCAGCAGCCCCACTTGGGACAGGGCTAATCAGCCCCAGCATTTT	CASSPTWDRANQPQHF
TRBV29-1	.	TRBD2	TRBJ2-1	TGCAGCGTTGGGGCGGGAGGGACCTTACTAGCTCCCTACAATGAGCAGTTCTTC	CSVGAGGTLLAPYNEQFF
TRBV18	.	.	TRBJ2-3	TGTGCCAGCTCACCCCCCGGACTGTCAGATACGCAGTATTTT	CASSPPGLSDTQYF
TRBV7-9	.	TRBD2	TRBJ2-5	TGTGCCAGCAGTTTTAACTCGCGACTAGCGGGGCTACAAGAGACCCAGTACTTC	CASSFNSRLAGLQETQYF
TRBV5-1	.	TRBD1	TRBJ1-5	TGCGCCAGCAGCTTGGGGACAGGAGGGGATTATAGCAATCAGCCCCAGCATTTT	CASSLGTGGDYSNQPQHF
TRBV6-1	.	.	TRBJ1-5	TGTGCCAGCAGGAGAACAGGTGATAGCAATCAGCCCCAGCATTTT	CASRRTGDSNQPQHF
TRBV5-8	.	.	TRBJ2-7	TGTGCCAGCAGCTTAGCCTACGAGCAGTACTTC	CASSLAYEQYF
TRBV7-2	.	.	TRBJ1-3	TGTGCCAGCAGCTTAGCGTCAGGGGCTGGAAACACCATATATTTT	CASSLASGAGNTIYF
TRBV5-1	.	TRBD2	TRBJ2-1	TGCGCCAGCACCACTTGGGGACCGGGACTAGCGGGAGAGGGGTCCTACAATGAGCAGTTCTTC	CASTTWGPGLAGEGSYNEQFF
TRBV28	.	.	TRBJ1-2	TGTGCCAGCAGCCCCCGGGGAGGGTCGGACTATGGCTACACCTTC	CASSPRGGSDYGYTF
TRBV5-1	.	.	TRBJ2-7	TGCGCCAGCAGCTTGCTTCCAGGGCTCAACGAGCAGTACTTC	CASSLLPGLNEQYF
TRBV4-1	.	.	TRBJ1-2	TGCGCCAGCAGGACTAGGGAGGTATGGGCCTTCGACTATGGCTACACCTTC	CASRTREVWAFDYGYTF
TRBV29-1	.	TRBD2	TRBJ2-5	TGCAGCGTTGAACGGCGGGAGGCCCAGTACTTC	CSVERREAQYF